This TCR beta chain was captured in a study of shared clonotypes between healthy human individuals. Free of recent acute infections or vaccinations, the donors were healthy HIV-negative adults. Study-level results: Blood was the only sampled material, and tissue repertoires likely differ.

At a deep level, the assay was run. Study processing details: ImmunoSEQ output held junction-only sequences without quality scores, so filtering differed. Assay: immunoSEQ multiplex PCR; the TCRdb copy retains only in-frame clones and omits some. That table is the source of V, J and clone size, and D and trimming were worked out from the DNA. The sample carries about 1.1 million clones, more than 75% recorded once. Germline V gene data show CDR1 as DFQATT and CDR2 as SNEGSKA (reference sequence). The V and J ends lost 5 bases and 4 bases respectively, with 9 bases between them. This CDR3 contains 11 residues. This clone was observed a single time. Its antigen is unknown. The identical CDR3 is also encoded by other nucleotide sequences in the sample.

The chain carries TRBV20-1 and TRBJ2-7; D might be TRBD1 (6 bases). Sequencing was carried out using memory CD4+ T cells from PBMCs. Stated subset: CD45RA-negative fraction. This TCR derives from a man aged 18 to 30 in good health. Some clones in this sample may be carry-over from other donors' samples. CDR3 DNA sequence: TGCAGTGCTCCGGACAGTTACGAGCAGTACTTC. This codes for CSAPDSYEQYF.